This T cell receptor beta chain originates from a study of T cell responses to AZD1222 COVID-19 vaccine. General study findings and limits: The peak T cell response came first, and repertoires were sampled only after it.

As concerns this clone: Its specificity is not known.

Method: immunoSEQ multiplex PCR; TCRdb's copy keeps in-frame clones and lacks some. This sample yields 150,000 to 200,000 clones, of which about 92% are seen a single time; less than 4% belongs to the top ten. V was trimmed by 5 bases and J by 9 bases, leaving 14 bases between them. CDR3 length: 13 amino acids. Per the germline V gene, CDR1 is MNHEY and CDR2 is SMNVEV (reference sequence). The gene calls are TRBV27 and TRBJ2-1; possibly TRBD2 for D (5 bases). This specimen was peripheral blood, taken 28 days after the second dose of the MenACWY control vaccine. This sequence was found in an adult who received the MenACWY meningococcal vaccine as a control. This chain's CDR3 is CASSPPPRVEQFF. CDR3 in DNA: TGTGCCAGCAGTCCCCCCCCGCGGGTTGAGCAGTTCTTC.